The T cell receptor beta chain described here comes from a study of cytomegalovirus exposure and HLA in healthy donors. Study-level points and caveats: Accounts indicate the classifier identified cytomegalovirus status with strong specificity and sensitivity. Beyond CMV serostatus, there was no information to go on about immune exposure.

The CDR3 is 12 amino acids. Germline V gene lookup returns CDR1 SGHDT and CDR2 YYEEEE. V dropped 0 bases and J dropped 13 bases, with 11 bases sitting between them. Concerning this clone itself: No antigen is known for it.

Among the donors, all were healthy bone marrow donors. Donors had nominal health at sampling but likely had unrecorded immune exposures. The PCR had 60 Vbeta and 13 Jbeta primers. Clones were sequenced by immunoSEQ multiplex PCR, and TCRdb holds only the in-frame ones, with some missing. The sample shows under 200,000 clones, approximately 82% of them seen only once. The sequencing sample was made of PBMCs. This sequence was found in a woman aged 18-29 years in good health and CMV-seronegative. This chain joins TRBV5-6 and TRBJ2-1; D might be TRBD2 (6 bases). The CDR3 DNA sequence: TGTGCCAGCAGCTTGGCCACTAGCTCTCAGTTCTTC. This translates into CASSLATSSQFF.